The 10 T cell receptor beta chains below come from one sample, sequenced in a study of shared T cell receptors in the human thymus. The assay was immunoSEQ multiplex PCR, and TCRdb's table has in-frame clones only and misses some. The sample holds under 850,000 clones, around 89% seen once. The same data also contributed to another study, on human thymus T cells.

The sample taken for sequencing was thymocytes. The receptors stem from a boy younger than two with a congenital heart defect.

The chain is built from TRBV28 and TRBJ2-3; 7 nucleotides line up with TRBD1. CDR3 length equals 16 residues. Unmatched junction bases numbered 7, after V lost 4 bases and J lost 0 bases. Germline V CDR1 and CDR2: MDHEN, SYDVKM. The CDR3 nucleotides read TGTGCCAGCAGTTCCCACAGGGGTTCTAGCACAGATACGCAGTATTTT. The encoded protein is CASSSHRGSSTDTQYF. Full variable domain (outside the CDR3, taken from reference TRBV28 and TRBJ2-3): DVKVTQSSRYLVKRTGEKVFLECVQDMDHENMFWYRQDPGLGLRLIYFSYDVKMKEKGDIPEGYSVSREKKERFSLILESASTNQTSMYLCASSSHRGSSTDTQYFGPGTRLTVL.

This clone was detected once. V and J are TRBV14 and TRBJ2-1; 10 bases fit TRBD2. V was pared by 2 bases and J by 5 bases, with 15 bases of the junction left unmatched. This CDR3 comprises 19 residues. Germline CDR1 reads SGHDN; CDR2 reads FVKESK. CDR3 sequence (DNA): TGTGCCAGCAGCCAAAATCCACGTGCGGGACTAGCGCCTAACAATGAGCAGTTCTTC. Its protein product is CASSQNPRAGLAPNNEQFF.

In DNA, the CDR3 is TGTGCCAGCAGCGGAAACACAGGCTCGACCGTATCAGCTAACTATGGCTACACCTTC. This codes for CASSGNTGSTVSANYGYTF. J is TRBJ1-2 and V is TRBV9; possible D gene TRBD1, 5 bases. This CDR3 has 19 residues. Trimming removed 3 bases from V and 0 bases from J, with 24 bases in between. CDR1 is SGDLS and CDR2 is YYNGEE in the germline V gene.

The rearrangement links TRBV28 to TRBJ1-1; 9 bases align to TRBD1. Germline V gene lookup returns CDR1 MDHEN and CDR2 SYDVKM. The trim removed 5 bases at V and 4 bases at J, leaving 5 bases unmatched. CDR3 length equals 14 residues. The CDR3 is CASSGTGRSTEAFF. The CDR3 coding sequence is TGTGCCAGCAGTGGGACAGGGAGGTCCACTGAAGCTTTCTTT.

This chain connects TRBV10-3 to TRBJ2-1, with 9 bases aligning to TRBD1. V lost 7 bases and J lost 7; bases outside the gene matches: 5. CDR1 and CDR2 (germline): ENHRY, SYGVKD. CDR3 length: 13 residues. The CDR3 bases are TGTGCCATCAAGGGACAGGGCGGGAATGAGCAGTTCTTC. Amino acids: CAIKGQGGNEQFF.

The J gene is TRBJ1-5, the V gene TRBV2; TRBD1 aligns across 7 bases. Germline V CDR1 and CDR2: SNHLY, FYNNEI. CDR3 length equals 15 residues. After removal of 4 bases from V and 0 bases from J, the junction contained 3 bases not matched to a gene. CDR3 in amino acids: CASSGQGDSNQPQHF. For the CDR3, the DNA is TGTGCCAGCAGTGGACAGGGCGATAGCAATCAGCCCCAGCATTTT.

The genes are TRBV9 and TRBJ2-3; 7 nucleotides align to TRBD2. CDR3 size: 15 residues. After removal of 0 bases from V and 1 base from J, the junction contained 2 bases not matched to a gene. The germline CDR1 and CDR2 sequences are SGDLS and YYNGEE. CDR3 nucleotide sequence: TGTGCCAGCAGCGTAGAAGCGGGGCGCACAGATACGCAGTATTTT. Residues: CASSVEAGRTDTQYF.

This clone came up a few times. The J gene is TRBJ2-1, the V gene TRBV7-9; 7 nucleotides align to TRBD2. The CDR3 contains 14 residues. V lost 5 bases to trimming and J lost 5 bases; unmatched junction nucleotides: 6. Germline CDR1 is SEHNR and CDR2 is FQNEAQ (reference sequence). The CDR3: CASSGGGWNNEQFF. CDR3 bases: TGTGCCAGCAGCGGGGGGGGGTGGAACAATGAGCAGTTCTTC.

The chain uses TRBV9 and TRBJ2-3; 8 nucleotides line up with TRBD2. With 3 bases clipped from V and 11 bases from J, the junction kept 17 bases outside the gene matches. This CDR3 contains 16 residues. Germline-derived CDR1 and CDR2 are SGDLS and YYNGEE. The CDR3 region has the DNA TGTGCCAGCAGCGACTCCCCCGGCGGTAGCGGGGATTTGCAGTATTTT. It encodes CASSDSPGGSGDLQYF. Variable domain in full (rest from reference TRBV9 and TRBJ2-3): DSGVTQTPKHLITATGQRVTLRCSPRSGDLSVYWYQQSLDQGLQFLIQYYNGEERAKGNILERFSAQQFPDLHSELNLSSLELGDSALYFCASSDSPGGSGDLQYFGPGTRLTVL.

The chain recombines TRBV29-1 with TRBJ2-2, with TRBD2 matching over 13 bases. Germline CDR1 SQVTM, CDR2 ANQGSEA. The CDR3 totals 15 residues. J lost 1 base, V lost 6 bases, and 2 bases had no gene match. CDR3 protein: CSVGLAGVNTGELFF. The CDR3 region has the DNA TGCAGCGTCGGACTAGCGGGGGTGAACACCGGGGAGCTGTTTTTT.